This TCR beta chain stems from a study of T cells in Graves' hyperthyroidism and ophthalmopathy. Remarks on this clonotype: No DNA is shown, since the ends of the CDR3 on it are uncertain; the CDR3 is the one TCRdb lists.

Researchers took RNA transcripts and amplified the TCR beta CDR3 regions from them. A first-round RT-PCR of the TCR CDR3 used the HTBI primer set. In TCRdb, the multiplex PCR reads were re-called with MiXCR into one record per CDR3 protein. The data show roughly 570,000 distinct CDR3 sequences, more than 45% seen once. Both ends counted, the CDR3 spans 17 residues. The rearrangement joins TRBV12-3 or TRBV12-4 to TRBJ1-6; the table calls TRBD1, which could not be checked here. The material sequenced was peripheral blood or thyroid tissue (not recorded which). This TCR came from an adult woman with Graves' disease, either hyperthyroidism or ophthalmopathy (not recorded which). CDR3 protein: CACSASPAGTVNSPLHF.